The next 10 T cell receptor beta chains were all read from a single sample in a study of T cell responses to AZD1222 COVID-19 vaccine (TCRdb year 2021). Receptor libraries were prepared by the immunoSEQ multiplex PCR assay. TCRdb re-hosts the immuneACCESS table, in-frame sequences only. Its copies lack some clones; in the studies checked, an unresolved V gene accounts for under half of them, and the cause for the rest is not known. The sample table shows some 110,000 clones, and about 86% are seen once. In total, the top ten clones hold approximately 9.6% of the sample. Taken with the paper, the label for time point translates to: baseline before first vaccination. The input for sequencing was peripheral blood, taken on day 0 of AZD1222 vaccination. The receptors derive from an adult in good health.

The chain couples TRBV6-1 to TRBJ1-5, with TRBD1 as a possible D gene (6 bases). The CDR3 is 15 residues long. From germline, CDR1 is MNHNS and CDR2 SASEGT. V dropped 2 bases and J dropped 1 base, with 9 bases sitting between them. The CDR3 bases are TGTGCCAGCAGTGAAAGGGGGGTAAGCAATCAGCCCCAGCATTTT. This encodes CASSERGVSNQPQHF.

This clone came up a few times. The rearrangement uses TRBV13 and TRBJ1-6; D unresolved. With 4 bases removed from V and 0 bases from J, the gap between germline ends came to 10 bases. The CDR3 spans 16 residues. The germline V gene has CDR1 PRHDT and CDR2 FYEKMQ (reference sequence). CDR3 DNA: TGTGCCAGCAGCTCCAAGCCAGCCTCCTATAATTCACCCCTCCACTTT. It yields the protein CASSSKPASYNSPLHF.

V gene TRBV11-1 combines with J gene TRBJ2-5; no reliable D call. The germline V gene has CDR1 SGHAT and CDR2 FQDESV (reference sequence). This CDR3 contains 14 residues. V shed 5 bases and J shed 2 bases, with 12 bases lying between them. The CDR3 region has the DNA TGTGCCAGCAGCCCATACTCCGGGCAAGAGACCCAGTACTTC. This encodes CASSPYSGQETQYF.

V gene TRBV21-1 combines with J gene TRBJ2-1; the table's D call TRBD2 went unverified against the DNA. TRBV21-1 represents a pseudogene. The CDR3 contains 13 residues. DNA for the CDR3: TGTGCCTCCAAGCGGGAGGCCTACAATGAGCAGTTCTTC. Encoded protein: CASKREAYNEQFF.

V and J are TRBV6-2 or TRBV6-3 and TRBJ2-7, with 10 nucleotides matching TRBD2. The junction had 19 bases not matched to a gene; V was cut back by 4 bases and J by 7 bases. The CDR3 extends over 18 amino acids. Germline assignment: CDR1 MNHEY and CDR2 SVGEGT. This CDR3 is CASSSAPSGGHMAREQYF. The CDR3 DNA sequence: TGTGCCAGCAGTTCCGCCCCTAGCGGGGGCCATATGGCGCGGGAGCAGTACTTC.

The rearrangement joins TRBV19 to TRBJ1-1; D gene unclear. With 1 base removed from V and 2 bases from J, the gap between germline ends came to 5 bases. There are 13 residues in the CDR3. Per the germline V gene, CDR1 is LNHDA and CDR2 is SQIVND (reference sequence). CDR3 region: CASSIGSNTEAFF. CDR3 DNA sequence: TGTGCCAGTAGTATAGGGAGTAACACTGAAGCTTTCTTT.

J is TRBJ2-3 and V is TRBV5-4, with D unclear. Per germline, CDR1 SGHNT and CDR2 YYREEE (reference sequence). The CDR3 is 16 amino acids. The V gene lost 0 bases and the J gene lost 0 bases, with 11 bases spanning the gap. As DNA, the CDR3 is TGTGCCAGCAGCTTGGGACACTCGACTAGCACAGATACGCAGTATTTT. Translation: CASSLGHSTSTDTQYF.

This chain connects TRBV11-2 to TRBJ1-1, with D possibly TRBD1 on 6 matching bases. Germline V gene data show CDR1 as SGHAT and CDR2 as FQNNGV. The germline V and J ends were trimmed by 5 bases and 2 bases, with 15 bases remaining between them. The CDR3 extends over 15 amino acids. The CDR3 sequence is CASSLRDNPNTEAFF. CDR3 sequence (DNA): TGTGCCAGCAGCCTTCGGGACAACCCAAACACTGAAGCTTTCTTT.

The chain has TRBV6-5 and TRBJ1-6; D remains unclear. The CDR3 consists of 13 residues. Germline V gene lookup returns CDR1 MNHEY and CDR2 SVGAGI. V was trimmed by 5 bases and J by 6 bases, leaving 8 bases between them. CDR3 residues: CASSPRFNSPLHF. CDR3 DNA sequence: TGTGCCAGCAGTCCACGGTTTAATTCACCCCTCCACTTT.

There are a few counts of this clone. V usage is TRBV6-5 and J usage is TRBJ1-4, with 7 bases that match TRBD1. The CDR3 has 14 amino acids. V shed 6 bases and J 6 bases; nucleotides not matched to a gene: 7. Looked up from germline, CDR1 is MNHEY and CDR2 is SVGAGI. The CDR3 region has the DNA TGTGCCAGCAGGGTGACAGGGTCGGATGAAAAACTGTTTTTT. Translated, it gives CASRVTGSDEKLFF.